The 12 T cell receptor beta chains presented below share a single source sample, sequenced in a study of blood T cells in healthy people across ages. Primers used in a second PCR of about 7 to 12 cycles were a sample-barcoded 5' primer and a J-beta primer mix. Each CDR3 protein gets one entry after TCRdb re-called the 5' RACE reads with MiXCR. The sample shows about 570,000 distinct CDR3 sequences, 27% of them seen only once. Sample: blood. The receptors shown here come from a woman in her 70s in good health.

This chain connects TRBV6-5 to TRBJ1-4, with 8 bases that match TRBD1. With 2 bases clipped from V and 8 bases from J, the junction kept 7 bases outside the gene matches. Germline loops: CDR1 MNHEY, CDR2 SVGAGI. This CDR3 region has 15 residues. The CDR3 DNA follows: TGTGCCAGCAGTTACGGGACAGGTCCAAAGGAAAAACTGTTTTTT. Protein: CASSYGTGPKEKLFF.

The sample holds a few counts of this clonotype. This chain joins TRBV12-3 or TRBV12-4 and TRBJ2-1, with D hard to call. V was trimmed by 5 bases and J by 5 bases, leaving 19 bases between them. The CDR3 length is 16 residues. The CDR3 loop reads CASSPAAFLQDNEQFF. As DNA, the CDR3 is TGTGCCAGCAGTCCGGCGGCGTTTCTGCAAGACAATGAGCAGTTCTTC.

This clonotype was detected a few times. This rearrangement joins TRBV24-1 to TRBJ2-5, with TRBD1 as a possible D gene (6 bases). The CDR3 spans 15 residues. V was shortened by 4 bases and J by 5 bases, with 16 bases between the two germline ends. Germline values: CDR1 KGHDR, CDR2 SFDVKD. CDR3 nucleotide sequence: TGTGCCACCAGTGACCCTAGGGGGACCGGGGAGACCCAGTACTTC. Residues: CATSDPRGTGETQYF.

V usage is TRBV7-9 and J usage is TRBJ1-1; D ambiguous. CDR1 and CDR2 (germline): SEHNR, FQNEAQ (reference sequence). V was pared by 2 bases and J by 4 bases, with 14 bases between. CDR3 length: 15 amino acids. The DNA for the CDR3 is TGTGCCAGCAGCTTATATACGGGGTATGGCACTGAAGCTTTCTTT. Protein: CASSLYTGYGTEAFF.

The chain uses TRBV5-1 and TRBJ2-3, with 10 bases fitting TRBD1. There are 17 residues in the CDR3. V gave up 5 bases and J gave up 4 bases; unmatched junction bases: 13. CDR1 is SGHRS and CDR2 is YFSETQ in the germline V gene. This chain's CDR3 is CASSRASGTGVADTQYF. The CDR3 coding sequence is TGCGCCAGCAGTCGAGCCTCCGGGACAGGGGTCGCAGATACGCAGTATTTT.

This clonotype came up a few times. V and J are TRBV7-9 and TRBJ2-5; TRBD1 aligns across 8 bases. CDR1 is SEHNR and CDR2 is FQNEAQ in the germline V gene (reference sequence). V gave up 1 base and J gave up 11 bases; unmatched junction bases: 9. The CDR3 is made up of 14 amino acids. The CDR3 bases are TGTGCCAGCAGCTTAGGACAGGGGATGGGGGAGCAGTACTTC. This translates into CASSLGQGMGEQYF.

The rearrangement joins TRBV20-1 to TRBJ2-5; a weak D match, TRBD1 (5 bases). The end of the DNA aligns better with TRBJ2-7, so the J call may be wrong. The CDR3 has 14 residues. Germline lookup yields CDR1 DFQATT and CDR2 SNEGSKA (reference sequence). The CDR3 spells CSATSPTDVVEQYF. CDR3 in DNA: TGCAGTGCTACCTCCCCGACAGATGTGGTCGAGCAGTACTTC.

This clonotype was recorded a few times. The chain recombines TRBV2 with TRBJ2-1; the D gene is possibly TRBD2 (7 bases). Germline assignment: CDR1 SNHLY and CDR2 FYNNEI. CDR3 length equals 18 residues. V shed 7 bases and J shed 2 bases, with 24 bases lying between them. The CDR3 DNA reads TGTGCCAGCACACCTCTCCGGGGGGCAGGTCGAACCTACAATGAGCAGTTCTTC. The encoded protein is CASTPLRGAGRTYNEQFF.

The V and J genes are TRBV15 and TRBJ1-6, with D tentatively TRBD1 (5 bases). The CDR3 has 16 amino acids. Per the germline V gene, CDR1 is LNHNV and CDR2 is YYDKDF (reference sequence). V was cut by 0 bases and J by 10 bases, with 16 bases left in between. In DNA, the CDR3 is TGTGCCACCAGCAGAGATAGCCAAGAGGGGAGATCACCCCTCCACTTT. This sequence encodes CATSRDSQEGRSPLHF.

This clonotype was picked up many times. The chain is built from TRBV7-9 and TRBJ2-5; D unresolved. From germline, CDR1 is SEHNR and CDR2 FQNEAQ (reference sequence). This CDR3 spans 14 amino acids. V gave up 7 bases and J gave up 0 bases, with 12 bases separating them. The CDR3 nucleotides are TGTGCCAGCACTGGTCCTAGGGACCAAGAGACCCAGTACTTC. This encodes CASTGPRDQETQYF. Using reference TRBV7-9 and TRBJ2-5 for the parts outside the CDR3, the full variable domain is DTGVSQNPRHKITKRGQNVTFRCDPISEHNRLYWYRQTLGQGPEFLTYFQNEAQLEKSRLLSDRFSAERPKGSFSTLEIQRTEQGDSAMYLCASTGPRDQETQYFGPGTRLLVL.

Regarding this clonotype: Germline is not matched at one junction end, which may reflect a read error. This CDR3 reads CSARDRLAGETRYF. The CDR3 DNA is TGCAGTGCTAGAGATCGGCTAGCGGGGGAGACCCGGTACTTC. The V call is TRBV20-1, the J call TRBJ2-5; 10 bases map to TRBD2. Germline V gene data show CDR1 as DFQATT and CDR2 as SNEGSKA (reference sequence). This CDR3 is 14 amino acids long.

The gene calls are TRBV6-1 and TRBJ2-5; possible D gene TRBD1, 6 bases. CDR3 size: 14 residues. The germline V and J ends were trimmed by 1 base and 5 bases, with 11 bases remaining between them. Germline V lookup: CDR1 MNHNS, CDR2 SASEGT. The CDR3 loop reads CASSEGGRGETQYF. The CDR3 DNA reads TGTGCCAGCAGTGAAGGTGGCAGGGGCGAGACCCAGTACTTC.